The 19 T cell receptor beta chains below come from one sample, sequenced in a study of blood T cell repertoires in COVID-19. The assay was immunoSEQ multiplex PCR, and TCRdb's table has in-frame clones only and misses some. The data contain 300,000 to 350,000 clones, 80% to 90% of them singletons. Sample: PBMCs or T cells enriched from blood (not recorded which). These receptors all come from a woman aged 40 to 50 with acute COVID-19.

V usage is TRBV18 and J usage is TRBJ2-3; 9 bases align to TRBD2. In germline, CDR1 is KGHSH, CDR2 LQKENI. Trimming cost V 4 bases and J 1 base; bases outside gene matches: 3. This CDR3 has 15 residues. The CDR3 spells CASSLPSGGTDTQYF. Here the CDR3 DNA reads TGTGCCAGCTCACTCCCTAGCGGGGGCACAGATACGCAGTATTTT.

CDR3 in DNA: TGCGCCAGCAGCTTGGACATAGGCTGGACAGGCAGCGATACGCAGTATTTT. Translated, it gives CASSLDIGWTGSDTQYF. The chain combines TRBV5-1 with TRBJ2-3; 7 bases are a match to TRBD1. CDR1 and CDR2 (germline): SGHRS, YFSETQ. The CDR3 spans 17 residues. After removal of 0 bases from V and 6 bases from J, the junction contained 13 bases not matched to a gene. The variable domain in full, completed from reference TRBV5-1 and TRBJ2-3, reads KAGVTQTPRYLIKTRGQQVTLSCSPISGHRSVSWYQQTPGQGLQFLFEYFSETQRNKGNFPGRFSGRQFSNSRSEMNVSTLELGDSALYLCASSLDIGWTGSDTQYFGPGTRLTVL.

V usage is TRBV9 and J usage is TRBJ1-1, with D perhaps TRBD1 (6 bases). The CDR3 spans 16 residues. Trimming cost V 4 bases and J 4 bases, with 20 bases left between them. The germline CDR1 and CDR2 sequences are SGDLS and YYNGEE. The CDR3 loop is CASSPSNTGTTTEAFF. CDR3 sequence (DNA): TGTGCCAGCAGCCCGTCCAATACCGGGACAACCACTGAAGCTTTCTTT.

The chain employs TRBV7-2 and TRBJ2-1, with D tentatively TRBD2 (6 bases). CDR1 is SGHTA and CDR2 is FQGNSA in the germline V gene. This CDR3 spans 13 amino acids. The germline V and J ends were trimmed by 5 bases and 8 bases, with 13 bases remaining between them. The CDR3 bases are TGTGCCAGCAGCCTACCTCCGGGGGATGAGCAGTTCTTC. Protein product: CASSLPPGDEQFF. Based on the CDR3 plus reference TRBV7-2 and TRBJ2-1, the full variable domain is GAGVSQSPSNKVTEKGKDVELRCDPISGHTALYWYRQSLGQGLEFLIYFQGNSAPDKSGLPSDRFSAERTGGSVSTLTIQRTQQEDSAVYLCASSLPPGDEQFFGPGTRLTVL.

The genes are TRBV25-1 and TRBJ1-2; D not certain. The V gene's germline CDR1 is MGHDK and CDR2 SYGVNS. The V end was cut by 7 bases, the J end by 0 bases, with 9 bases between. This CDR3 contains 13 residues. CDR3 in DNA: TGTGCCAGCACCCGGAGTACTAACTATGGCTACACCTTC. This gives the protein CASTRSTNYGYTF.

The gene calls are TRBV12-5 and TRBJ2-1; TRBD2 agrees at 9 bases. V was pared by 4 bases and J by 5 bases, with 6 bases of the junction left unmatched. This CDR3 spans 15 amino acids. CDR1 is LGHNT, CDR2 FRNRAP, per germline. The CDR3: CASGSGLAGNNEQFF. In DNA, the CDR3 is TGTGCTAGTGGTTCGGGGCTAGCGGGAAACAATGAGCAGTTCTTC.

The rearrangement joins TRBV7-2 to TRBJ2-1, with D maybe TRBD1 (6 bases). V dropped 5 bases and J dropped 3 bases, with 11 bases sitting between them. Germline V gives CDR1 SGHTA, CDR2 FQGNSA. The CDR3 runs 14 residues. CDR3 sequence reads: CASSKNRVYNEQFF. The CDR3, as DNA: TGTGCCAGCAGCAAAAACAGGGTCTACAATGAGCAGTTCTTC.

The chain has TRBV20-1 and TRBJ2-5, with D possibly TRBD2 on 5 matching bases. V lost 3 bases and J lost 1, with 18 bases in between. Germline CDR1 DFQATT, CDR2 SNEGSKA (reference sequence). This CDR3 region has 16 residues. The CDR3 nucleotides are TGCAGTGCTAGTGGCCTGAGGGCTGGGCTCCAAGAGACCCAGTACTTC. Translation: CSASGLRAGLQETQYF.

This clone has more than one count but fewer than ten. The chain carries TRBV11-2 and TRBJ1-2, with a weak D call TRBD1 (5 bases). V lost 1 base, J lost 5 bases, and 14 bases lay in between. The germline gives CDR1 SGHAT, CDR2 FQNNGV. This CDR3 is 15 amino acids long. CDR3 residues: CASSLAPATEYGYTF. Written as DNA, the CDR3 is TGTGCCAGCAGCTTAGCTCCGGCGACAGAGTATGGCTACACCTTC.

CDR3 amino acids: CASSWGLAETGELFF. Here the CDR3 DNA reads TGTGCCAGCAGCTGGGGACTAGCGGAGACCGGGGAGCTGTTTTTT. The V call is TRBV11-2, the J call TRBJ2-2; 11 bases agree with TRBD2. Germline V CDR1 and CDR2: SGHAT, FQNNGV. V lost 4 bases, J lost 5 bases, and 3 bases stayed unmatched. This CDR3 region has 15 residues.

The rearrangement uses TRBV3-1 (or the pseudogene TRBV3-2) and TRBJ1-5; 9 bases match TRBD1. V lost 6 bases and J lost 6; bases outside the gene matches: 9. The CDR3 has 15 residues. Germline lookup yields CDR1 LGHDT and CDR2 YNNKEL (reference sequence). Here the CDR3 DNA reads TGTGCCAGCAGTCGGACAGGGGATTTTGGTCAGCCCCAGCATTTT. The encoded protein is CASSRTGDFGQPQHF.

CDR3 nucleotides: TGTGCCAGCAGCCAGCGGGAGGGCGGCTACACCTTC. It specifies CASSQREGGYTF. The chain uses TRBV3-1 (or the pseudogene TRBV3-2) and TRBJ1-2; D gene unclear. CDR3 size: 12 residues. Trimming pared 3 bases from V and 8 bases from J, leaving 10 bases between. Germline V lookup: CDR1 LGHDT, CDR2 YNNKEL (reference sequence).

The chain links TRBV5-4 to TRBJ2-5; 10 bases match TRBD1. Germline V CDR1 and CDR2: SGHNT, YYREEE (reference sequence). The CDR3 covers 17 residues. The J segment lost 1 base and the V segment lost 6 bases, leaving 12 bases of the junction unmatched. The CDR3 here is CASINSAGQGPQETQYF. CDR3 sequence (DNA): TGTGCCAGCATCAATTCGGCGGGACAGGGGCCCCAAGAGACCCAGTACTTC.

This chain joins TRBV5-1 and TRBJ1-1, with 8 bases identical to TRBD1. The V segment lost 4 bases and the J segment 5 bases; nucleotides outside the gene matches: 7. CDR3 length: 14 residues. Germline loops: CDR1 SGHRS, CDR2 YFSETQ. The CDR3 loop reads CASSLPDRGTEAFF. The CDR3 DNA follows: TGCGCCAGCAGCCTCCCCGACAGGGGTACTGAAGCTTTCTTT.

Note on this clone: Germline is not matched at one junction end, which may reflect a read error. The chain has TRBV7-9 and TRBJ2-7, with TRBD1 matching 11 bases. CDR3 length: 16 amino acids. Germline CDR1 SEHNR, CDR2 FQNEAQ (reference sequence). CDR3 DNA: TGTGCCAGCAACTTAGGGAAGGGACAGGGGGCCTACGAGCAGTACTTC. Its translation: CASNLGKGQGAYEQYF.

This clone occurred many times. The chain joins TRBV27 to TRBJ1-2; 12 positions match TRBD1. The junction had 11 bases not matched to a gene; V was cut back by 1 base and J by 5 bases. The CDR3 runs 18 residues. CDR1 is MNHEY, CDR2 SMNVEV, per germline (reference sequence). DNA of the CDR3: TGTGCCAGCAGTTTATTCCCCGGGACAGGGGGCCCTTATTATGGCTACACCTTC. Translation: CASSLFPGTGGPYYGYTF.

This clone was found a few times. J is TRBJ2-2 and V is TRBV7-9; the D is unclear. This CDR3 comprises 15 residues. Germline values: CDR1 SEHNR, CDR2 FQNEAQ (reference sequence). Trimming removed 4 bases at V and 2 bases at J, with 11 bases between. The CDR3 DNA reads as TGTGCCAGCAGCTCGACTGGAATTAACACCGGGGAGCTGTTTTTT. The encoded protein is CASSSTGINTGELFF.

The chain combines TRBV6-5 with TRBJ2-3; 12 positions match TRBD2. Per the germline V gene, CDR1 is MNHEY and CDR2 is SVGAGI. J gave up 8 bases and V 8 bases, and 5 bases lay outside the gene matches. This CDR3 comprises 13 residues. CDR3 amino acids: CASGRLAGVTQYF. The CDR3, as DNA: TGTGCCAGCGGACGACTAGCGGGAGTTACGCAGTATTTT.

This clone occurred once. The genes are TRBV11-3 and TRBJ1-3; no firm D call. Trimming cost V 1 base and J 1 base, with 2 bases left between them. The CDR3 is 13 amino acids. The germline CDR1 and CDR2 sequences are SGHNT and YENEEA. As DNA, the CDR3 is TGTGCCAGCAGCTTAGCATCTGGAAACACCATATATTTT. It yields the protein CASSLASGNTIYF.